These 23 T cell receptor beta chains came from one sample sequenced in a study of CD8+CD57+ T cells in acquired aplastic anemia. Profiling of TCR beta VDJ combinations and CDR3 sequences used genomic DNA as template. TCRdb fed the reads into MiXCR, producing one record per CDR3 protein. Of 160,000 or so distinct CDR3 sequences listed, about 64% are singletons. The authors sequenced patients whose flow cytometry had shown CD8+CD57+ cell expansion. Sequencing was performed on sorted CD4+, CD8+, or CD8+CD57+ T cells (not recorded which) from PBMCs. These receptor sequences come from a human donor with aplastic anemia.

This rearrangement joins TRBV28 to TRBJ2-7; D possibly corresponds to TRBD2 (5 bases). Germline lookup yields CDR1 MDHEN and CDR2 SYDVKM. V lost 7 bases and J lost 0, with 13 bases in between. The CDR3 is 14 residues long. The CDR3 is CASTEGGISYEQYF. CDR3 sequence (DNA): TGTGCCAGCACCGAGGGTGGGATCTCCTACGAGCAGTACTTC.

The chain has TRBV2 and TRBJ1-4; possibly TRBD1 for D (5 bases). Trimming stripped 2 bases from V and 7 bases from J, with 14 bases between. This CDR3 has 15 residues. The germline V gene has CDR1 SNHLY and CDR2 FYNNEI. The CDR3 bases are TGTGCCAGCAGTGAAAAGGCGAGGGGAACTGAAAAACTGTTTTTT. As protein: CASSEKARGTEKLFF.

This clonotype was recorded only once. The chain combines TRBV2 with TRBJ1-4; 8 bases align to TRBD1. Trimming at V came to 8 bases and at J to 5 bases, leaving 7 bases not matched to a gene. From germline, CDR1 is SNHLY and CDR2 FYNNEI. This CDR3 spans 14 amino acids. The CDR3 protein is CASGPGQENEKLFF. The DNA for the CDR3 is TGTGCCAGCGGGCCGGGACAGGAGAATGAAAAACTGTTTTTT. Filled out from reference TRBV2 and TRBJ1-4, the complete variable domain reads EPEVTQTPSHQVTQMGQEVILRCVPISNHLYFYWYRQILGQKVEFLVSFYNNEISEKSEIFDDQFSVERPDGSNFTLKIRSTKLEDSAMYFCASGPGQENEKLFFGSGTQLSVL.

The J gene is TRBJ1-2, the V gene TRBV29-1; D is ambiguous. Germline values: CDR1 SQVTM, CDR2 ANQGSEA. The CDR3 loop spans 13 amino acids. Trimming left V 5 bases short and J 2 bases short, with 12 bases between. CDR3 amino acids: CSVQSGSNYGYTF. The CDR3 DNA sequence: TGCAGCGTTCAATCCGGGTCAAACTATGGCTACACCTTC.

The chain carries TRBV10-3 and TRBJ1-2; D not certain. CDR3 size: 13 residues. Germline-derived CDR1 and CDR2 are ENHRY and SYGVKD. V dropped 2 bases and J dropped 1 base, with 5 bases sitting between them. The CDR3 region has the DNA TGTGCCATCAGTGAGACATTTAACTATGGCTACACCTTC. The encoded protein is CAISETFNYGYTF.

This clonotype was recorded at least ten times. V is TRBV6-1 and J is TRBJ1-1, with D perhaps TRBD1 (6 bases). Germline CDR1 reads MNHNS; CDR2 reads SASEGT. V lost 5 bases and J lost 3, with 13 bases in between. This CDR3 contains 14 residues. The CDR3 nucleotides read TGTGCCAGCAGTTTATGGACAGAAGACACTGAAGCTTTCTTT. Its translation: CASSLWTEDTEAFF.

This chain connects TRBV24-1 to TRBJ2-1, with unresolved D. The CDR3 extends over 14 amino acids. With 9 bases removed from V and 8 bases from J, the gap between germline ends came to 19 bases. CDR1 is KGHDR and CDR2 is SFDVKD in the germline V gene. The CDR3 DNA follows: TGTGCCACCCAGAGCGACCCCCATGGGGATGAGCAGTTCTTC. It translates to CATQSDPHGDEQFF.

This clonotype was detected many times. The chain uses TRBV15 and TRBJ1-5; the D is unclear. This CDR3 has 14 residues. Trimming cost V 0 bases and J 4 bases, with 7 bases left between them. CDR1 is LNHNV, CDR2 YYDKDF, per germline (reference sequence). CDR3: CATSRDLENQPQHF. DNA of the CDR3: TGTGCCACCAGCAGAGATTTGGAGAATCAGCCCCAGCATTTT.

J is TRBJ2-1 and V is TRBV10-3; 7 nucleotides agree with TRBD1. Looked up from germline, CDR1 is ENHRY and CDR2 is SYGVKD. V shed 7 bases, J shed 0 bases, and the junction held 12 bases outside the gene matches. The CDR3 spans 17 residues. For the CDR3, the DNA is TGTGCCATCAAGGGACAGAGGCAGAGTAGCTCCTACAATGAGCAGTTCTTC. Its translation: CAIKGQRQSSSYNEQFF.

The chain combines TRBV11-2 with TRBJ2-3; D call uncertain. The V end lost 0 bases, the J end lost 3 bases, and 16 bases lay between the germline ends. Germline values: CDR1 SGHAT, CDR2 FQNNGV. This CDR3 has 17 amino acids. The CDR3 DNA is TGTGCCAGCAGCTTAGATTTTGCGGCCAGCATTACAGATACGCAGTATTTT. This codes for CASSLDFAASITDTQYF.

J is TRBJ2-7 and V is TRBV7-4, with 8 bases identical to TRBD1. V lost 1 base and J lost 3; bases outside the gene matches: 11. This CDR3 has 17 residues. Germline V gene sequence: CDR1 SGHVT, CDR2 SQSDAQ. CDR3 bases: TGTGCCAGCAGCTTAGAGAGGTTGGTAGGACAGGGCTACGAGCAGTACTTC. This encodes CASSLERLVGQGYEQYF.

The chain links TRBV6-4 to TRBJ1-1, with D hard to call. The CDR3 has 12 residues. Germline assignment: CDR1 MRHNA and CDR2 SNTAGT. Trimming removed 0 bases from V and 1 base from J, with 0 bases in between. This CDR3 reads CASSDSNTEAFF. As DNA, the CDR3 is TGTGCCAGCAGTGACTCGAACACTGAAGCTTTCTTT.

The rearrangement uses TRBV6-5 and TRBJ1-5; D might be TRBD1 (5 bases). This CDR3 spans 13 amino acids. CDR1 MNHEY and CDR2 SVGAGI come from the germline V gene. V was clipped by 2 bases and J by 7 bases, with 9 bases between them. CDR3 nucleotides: TGTGCCAGCAGTTACCAGCAGGGCCAGCCCCAGCATTTT. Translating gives CASSYQQGQPQHF.

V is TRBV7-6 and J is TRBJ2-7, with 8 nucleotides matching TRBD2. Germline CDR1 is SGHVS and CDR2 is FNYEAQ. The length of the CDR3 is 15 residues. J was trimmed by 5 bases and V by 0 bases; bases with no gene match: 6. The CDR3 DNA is TGTGCCAGCAGCTTAGCAAGCGGGAGCTTGAACGAGCAGTACTTC. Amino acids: CASSLASGSLNEQYF.

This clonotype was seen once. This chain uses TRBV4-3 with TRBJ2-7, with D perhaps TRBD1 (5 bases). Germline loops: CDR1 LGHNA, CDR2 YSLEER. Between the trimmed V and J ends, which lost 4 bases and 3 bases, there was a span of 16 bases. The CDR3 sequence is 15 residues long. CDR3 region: CASSPQTDADYEQYF. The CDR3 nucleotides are TGCGCCAGCAGCCCCCAGACAGACGCCGACTACGAGCAGTACTTC.

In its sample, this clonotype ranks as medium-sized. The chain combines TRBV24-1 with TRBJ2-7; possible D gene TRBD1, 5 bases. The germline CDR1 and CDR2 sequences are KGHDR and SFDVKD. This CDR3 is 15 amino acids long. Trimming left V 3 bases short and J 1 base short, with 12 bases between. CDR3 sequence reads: CATSDPLTASYEQYF. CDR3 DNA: TGTGCCACCAGTGATCCGCTGACAGCTTCCTACGAGCAGTACTTC.

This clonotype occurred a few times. Written as DNA, the CDR3 is TGTGCCAGCAGTGAACGCGCTGGGTACGAGCAGTACTTC. Protein: CASSERAGYEQYF. The chain couples TRBV25-1 to TRBJ2-7; D is ambiguous. Between the trimmed V and J ends, which lost 2 bases and 4 bases, there was a span of 9 bases. The length of the CDR3 is 13 residues. CDR1 MGHDK and CDR2 SYGVNS come from the germline V gene.

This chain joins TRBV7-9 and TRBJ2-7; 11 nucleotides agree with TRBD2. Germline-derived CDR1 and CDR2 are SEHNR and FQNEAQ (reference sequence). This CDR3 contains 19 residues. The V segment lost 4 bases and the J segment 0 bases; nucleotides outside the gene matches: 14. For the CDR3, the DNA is TGTGCCAGCAGCTCACGCTATTCCGGGACTAGCGGTTCCTCCTACGAGCAGTACTTC. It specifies CASSSRYSGTSGSSYEQYF.

Here the CDR3 DNA reads TGTGCCACCAGCTCCGGCAGAAAAAATCAGCCCCAGCATTTT. Amino acids: CATSSGRKNQPQHF. The chain carries TRBV15 and TRBJ1-5; D is uncertain. V was shortened by 5 bases and J by 4 bases, with 12 bases between the two germline ends. The germline V gene has CDR1 LNHNV and CDR2 YYDKDF (reference sequence). This CDR3 has 14 residues.

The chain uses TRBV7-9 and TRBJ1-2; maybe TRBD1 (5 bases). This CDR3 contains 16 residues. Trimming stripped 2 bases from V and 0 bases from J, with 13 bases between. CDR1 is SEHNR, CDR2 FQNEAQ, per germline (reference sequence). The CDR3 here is CASSLTLLQANYGYTF. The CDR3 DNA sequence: TGTGCCAGCAGCTTAACCCTACTACAGGCTAACTATGGCTACACCTTC.

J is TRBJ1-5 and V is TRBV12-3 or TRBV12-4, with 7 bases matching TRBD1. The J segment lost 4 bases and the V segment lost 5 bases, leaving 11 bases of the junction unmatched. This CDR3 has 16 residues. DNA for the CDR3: TGTGCCAGCAGTCTTTTAAATCCACAGGGGAATCAGCCCCAGCATTTT. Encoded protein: CASSLLNPQGNQPQHF.

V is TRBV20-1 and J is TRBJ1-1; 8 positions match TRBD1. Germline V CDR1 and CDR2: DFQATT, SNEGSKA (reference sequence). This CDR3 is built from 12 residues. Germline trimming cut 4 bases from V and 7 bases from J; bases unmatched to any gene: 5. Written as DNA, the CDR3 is TGCAGTGCTATAAGACAGGGGCGTGAAGCTTTCTTT. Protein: CSAIRQGREAFF.

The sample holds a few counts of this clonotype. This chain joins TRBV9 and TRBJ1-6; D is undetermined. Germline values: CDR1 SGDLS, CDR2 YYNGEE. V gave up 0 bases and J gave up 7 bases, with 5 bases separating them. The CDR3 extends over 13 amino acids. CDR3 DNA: TGTGCCAGCAGCGTAGTAGTAAATTCACCCCTCCACTTT. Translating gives CASSVVVNSPLHF.